A selection of T cell receptor beta chains follows, all from one sample in a study of OX40 agonist ivuxolimab in advanced cancers. Produced via immunoSEQ multiplex PCR; TCRdb's table is partial and in-frame only. The sample carries 60,000 or so clones, around nine tenths recorded once. The source was CD4+ or CD8+ T cells sorted from blood, collected in a trial of the OX40 agonist ivuxolimab. The source of these receptors is an adult with an advanced solid tumor such as melanoma, head and neck, liver or kidney cancer. The CDR3 runs from the conserved cysteine through the conserved F or W. A D gene is named only where the DNA matches it firmly. Clone size is stated in some rows and not others, as once, few, many or a class when expanded.

cdr3_nt cdr3_aa v_call d_call clone_size j_call
TGTGCCTGGAGTGTACTTTCGTACGAGCAGTACTTC CAWSVLSYEQYF TRBV30 - - TRBJ2-7
TGTGCCAGTAGTATAGGTGGACAGGGGGCGACCGGGGAGCTGTTTTTT CASSIGGQGATGELFF TRBV19 TRBD1 - TRBJ2-2
TGTGCCAGCAGTCCCCTCGGACAGGGGGCGCGGGGCTACACCTTC CASSPLGQGARGYTF TRBV2 TRBD1 - TRBJ1-2
TGTGCCAGCAGCGGCGGGTGGGGGGGCGAAGAGACCCAGTACTTC CASSGGWGGEETQYF TRBV11-2 - - TRBJ2-5
TGTGCCAGTAGCCCCGGACAGGGAGGCACTGAAAAACTGTTTTTT CASSPGQGGTEKLFF TRBV19 TRBD1 few TRBJ1-4
TGTGCCAGCAGTTCCCCCGGGGTTGGGCAGTACTTC CASSSPGVGQYF TRBV6-5 - - TRBJ2-7
TGTGCTAGCAGCTTAGCCGGGCTCCAAGAGACCCAGTACTTC CASSLAGLQETQYF TRBV7-7 - - TRBJ2-5
TGCGCCAGCCAGGACCGGGCTAATGAAAAACTGTTTTTT CASQDRANEKLFF TRBV10-1 - - TRBJ1-4
TGTGCCAGCTCCCCCGGGACAGTGGACGAGCAGTACTTC CASSPGTVDEQYF TRBV18 TRBD1 few TRBJ2-7
TGTGCCAGCAGCTTTTCTAGCGGGAGGGAGGACCAGTACTTC CASSFSSGREDQYF TRBV7-9 TRBD2 once TRBJ2-5
TGTGCCAGCAGCGTACGGGACTACACAGATACGCAGTATTTT CASSVRDYTDTQYF TRBV14 TRBD2 - TRBJ2-3
TGCGCCAGCAGCCCGGGGACAGGGAGGGATCAGCCCCAGCATTTT CASSPGTGRDQPQHF TRBV5-1 TRBD1 - TRBJ1-5
TGTGCCAGTAGCCTCTCAGCGAACACTGAAGCTTTCTTT CASSLSANTEAFF TRBV19 - few TRBJ1-1
TGTGCCAGCAGCATCCGACAGGGCTACGAGCAGTACTTC CASSIRQGYEQYF TRBV6-1 TRBD1 - TRBJ2-7
TGTGCCAGTCAAACAGGGGCAACTAATGAAAAACTGTTTTTT CASQTGATNEKLFF TRBV19 TRBD1 - TRBJ1-4
TGTGCCCGACGTGGTAGCGGGATGAAGTACGAGCAGTACTTC CARRGSGMKYEQYF TRBV21-1 - - TRBJ2-7
TGTGCCGCGTACAGGGGAAACGCTGAAGCTTTCTTT CAAYRGNAEAFF TRBV19 TRBD1 - TRBJ1-1
TGTGCCAGCAGCGTAGCTGGCCTAGCTGGCGGGGAGCTGTTTTTT CASSVAGLAGGELFF TRBV9 - once TRBJ2-2
TGTGCCAGCAACAGGCCGTCCTCGACTAACTATGGCTACACCTTC CASNRPSSTNYGYTF TRBV28 - - TRBJ1-2
TGTGCCAGCGACCCGTCTGGGGGTCTGACTTATGGCTACACCTTC CASDPSGGLTYGYTF TRBV28 - - TRBJ1-2
TGTGCCAGCTCATTCACAGGGGGCGCGGACTATGGCTACACCTTC CASSFTGGADYGYTF TRBV18 TRBD1 once TRBJ1-2
TGTGCCAGCAGCGACCTCGGGGGGGGTAGCACTAGCGGGAAGTATGAGCAGTTCTTC CASSDLGGGSTSGKYEQFF TRBV11-1 TRBD2 - TRBJ2-1
TGTGCCAGCTCATCAATGGAAGACACTGAAGCTTTCTTT CASSSMEDTEAFF TRBV18 - - TRBJ1-1
TGTGCCAGCAGCTTGGGTAGGGTCACAAGTCAAGAGACCCAGTACTTC CASSLGRVTSQETQYF TRBV5-8 - - TRBJ2-5
TGCGCCAGCAGCTTCGGACAACTGAACACTGAAGCTTTCTTT CASSFGQLNTEAFF TRBV5-1 - - TRBJ1-1
TGTGCCAGTAGTCCACCCGGGACTCTAGGGGCCAAAAACATTCAGTACTTC CASSPPGTLGAKNIQYF TRBV19 - once TRBJ2-4
TGTGCCAGCAGAGGCGGGACAGGTTCCTACAATGAGCAGTTCTTC CASRGGTGSYNEQFF TRBV6-5 TRBD1 - TRBJ2-1
TGTGCCAGCAGCCACATCACCGGGCACGGGGGGGACACCATATATTTT CASSHITGHGGDTIYF TRBV9 - once TRBJ1-3
TGTGCCAGTAGTTCCACCCTAGCGGAGACCCAGTACTTC CASSSTLAETQYF TRBV19 - - TRBJ2-5
TGTGCCAGCAGTTTGCGCCTGGGGGGGTATTCCTACAATGAGCAGTTCTTC CASSLRLGGYSYNEQFF TRBV27 TRBD2 - TRBJ2-1
TGTGCCAGCAGCTTGCCAGGGGCCTACGAGCAGTACTTC CASSLPGAYEQYF TRBV5-4 - once TRBJ2-7
TGTGCCTGGAAAAAGGCGGGGCTAAATGAAAAACTGTTTTTT CAWKKAGLNEKLFF TRBV30 - - TRBJ1-4
TGTGCCAGCAGCAGACAGGGGATTCTCTACGAGCAGTACTTC CASSRQGILYEQYF TRBV14 TRBD1 - TRBJ2-7
TGCGCCAGCAGCTCCTCAGGAGGGGCTAATGAAAAACTGTTTTTT CASSSSGGANEKLFF TRBV5-1 - - TRBJ1-4
TGCGCCAGCAGCCCCCCCGGGACAGGGGTTGATGAAGCTTTCTTT CASSPPGTGVDEAFF TRBV5-1 TRBD1 - TRBJ1-1
TGTGCCAGTAGTTCTCTCAATCAGCCCCAGCATTTT CASSSLNQPQHF TRBV19 - - TRBJ1-5
TGCGCCAGCAGCCCCGGGGATCAAAAGACCCAGTACTTC CASSPGDQKTQYF TRBV5-1 - - TRBJ2-5
TGTGCCAGCAGCTTAACGTCGACTAGAGGTACAGATACGCAGTATTTT CASSLTSTRGTDTQYF TRBV7-3 - - TRBJ2-3
TGTGCCAGCAGTTACTCAGGGGGACCCACAGATACGCAGTATTTT CASSYSGGPTDTQYF TRBV6-6 - - TRBJ2-3
TGTGCCAGCAGCCTGGGACAGGGGCGTGAAAAACTGTTTTTT CASSLGQGREKLFF TRBV6-6 TRBD1 - TRBJ1-4
TGCGCCAGCAGCTTGCTGGAGGGGGGAGAGCAGTTCTTC CASSLLEGGEQFF TRBV5-1 - - TRBJ2-1
TGCAGTGCTATGGCCCCTGATGAGCAGTTCTTC CSAMAPDEQFF TRBV20-1 - - TRBJ2-1
TGTGCCAGCAGGCGTACAGGGTCGGGCGCTGAAGCTTTCTTT CASRRTGSGAEAFF TRBV28 - - TRBJ1-1
TGTGCCAGCAGTGCCCAGGGAGTAGATGGCTACACCTTC CASSAQGVDGYTF TRBV2 - - TRBJ1-2
TGCGCCAGCAGCTTGGCCGTAGGGGCTGGGGCCAACGTCCTGACTTTC CASSLAVGAGANVLTF TRBV5-1 - - TRBJ2-6
TGTGCCAGCAGTGACCAGGGGACAGGGGGTTTCTTT CASSDQGTGGFF TRBV2 TRBD1 once TRBJ1-1
TGTGCCTGGAGTGTAACAAGAACAGGGTCAAACTATGGCTACACCTTC CAWSVTRTGSNYGYTF TRBV30 - - TRBJ1-2
TGTGCCAGCAGTTTATTTGGACAGGGTGGTACTGAAGCTTTCTTT CASSLFGQGGTEAFF TRBV27 TRBD1 - TRBJ1-1
TGTGCCAGCAGTTACCCCCCAGGACAGAGCTACGAGCAGTACTTC CASSYPPGQSYEQYF TRBV6-6 - - TRBJ2-7
TGTGCTAGTGGTTTGACCGGTTCCTACGAGCAGTACTTC CASGLTGSYEQYF TRBV12-5 - - TRBJ2-7
TGTGCCAGCAGGCAGGGTCCGTCGATGAACACTGAAGCTTTCTTT CASRQGPSMNTEAFF TRBV6-5 - - TRBJ1-1
TGTGCCAGCACCCTGAGTAATGAAAAACTGTTTTTT CASTLSNEKLFF TRBV6-6 - - TRBJ1-4
TGTGCCAGCAGGGCAGGGGGCCTTCTCACAGATACGCAGTATTTT CASRAGGLLTDTQYF TRBV6-1 TRBD1 - TRBJ2-3
TGTGCCAGCAGCTTAGGAGGGGTTGGAGATACGCAGTATTTT CASSLGGVGDTQYF TRBV11-2 - - TRBJ2-3
TGTGCCAGCGGTTCCTTCTCGGGACTAGCGAACAATGAGCAGTTCTTC CASGSFSGLANNEQFF TRBV6-5 TRBD2 few TRBJ2-1